What follows describes a single T cell receptor beta chain. As yet, its antigen is unknown. This sample was taken from a study of liver allograft versus peripheral blood T cells. Study details: Hepatic allograft T cell receptor repertoires were evaluated relative to those present in recipients' peripheral blood.

Notes on the study in general: In liver allografts, T cell receptor repertoires reportedly differed from the repertoires found in peripheral blood.

The germline V and J ends were trimmed by 0 bases and 4 bases, with 7 bases remaining between them. This CDR3 has 13 residues. Germline V lookup: CDR1 SGHDT, CDR2 YYEEEE. Via MiXCR, TCRdb re-called the reads, giving one row per CDR3 protein. This table has around 8,600 distinct CDR3 sequences, 19% appearing once. This TCR was sampled from a human patient who had a liver transplant. Among the T cells, some may be from the graft donor. The rearrangement joins TRBV5-6 to TRBJ1-1; no clear D. The CDR3 sequence: CASSLGALTEAFF. For the CDR3, the DNA is TGTGCCAGCAGCTTGGGGGCACTCACTGAAGCTTTCTTT.